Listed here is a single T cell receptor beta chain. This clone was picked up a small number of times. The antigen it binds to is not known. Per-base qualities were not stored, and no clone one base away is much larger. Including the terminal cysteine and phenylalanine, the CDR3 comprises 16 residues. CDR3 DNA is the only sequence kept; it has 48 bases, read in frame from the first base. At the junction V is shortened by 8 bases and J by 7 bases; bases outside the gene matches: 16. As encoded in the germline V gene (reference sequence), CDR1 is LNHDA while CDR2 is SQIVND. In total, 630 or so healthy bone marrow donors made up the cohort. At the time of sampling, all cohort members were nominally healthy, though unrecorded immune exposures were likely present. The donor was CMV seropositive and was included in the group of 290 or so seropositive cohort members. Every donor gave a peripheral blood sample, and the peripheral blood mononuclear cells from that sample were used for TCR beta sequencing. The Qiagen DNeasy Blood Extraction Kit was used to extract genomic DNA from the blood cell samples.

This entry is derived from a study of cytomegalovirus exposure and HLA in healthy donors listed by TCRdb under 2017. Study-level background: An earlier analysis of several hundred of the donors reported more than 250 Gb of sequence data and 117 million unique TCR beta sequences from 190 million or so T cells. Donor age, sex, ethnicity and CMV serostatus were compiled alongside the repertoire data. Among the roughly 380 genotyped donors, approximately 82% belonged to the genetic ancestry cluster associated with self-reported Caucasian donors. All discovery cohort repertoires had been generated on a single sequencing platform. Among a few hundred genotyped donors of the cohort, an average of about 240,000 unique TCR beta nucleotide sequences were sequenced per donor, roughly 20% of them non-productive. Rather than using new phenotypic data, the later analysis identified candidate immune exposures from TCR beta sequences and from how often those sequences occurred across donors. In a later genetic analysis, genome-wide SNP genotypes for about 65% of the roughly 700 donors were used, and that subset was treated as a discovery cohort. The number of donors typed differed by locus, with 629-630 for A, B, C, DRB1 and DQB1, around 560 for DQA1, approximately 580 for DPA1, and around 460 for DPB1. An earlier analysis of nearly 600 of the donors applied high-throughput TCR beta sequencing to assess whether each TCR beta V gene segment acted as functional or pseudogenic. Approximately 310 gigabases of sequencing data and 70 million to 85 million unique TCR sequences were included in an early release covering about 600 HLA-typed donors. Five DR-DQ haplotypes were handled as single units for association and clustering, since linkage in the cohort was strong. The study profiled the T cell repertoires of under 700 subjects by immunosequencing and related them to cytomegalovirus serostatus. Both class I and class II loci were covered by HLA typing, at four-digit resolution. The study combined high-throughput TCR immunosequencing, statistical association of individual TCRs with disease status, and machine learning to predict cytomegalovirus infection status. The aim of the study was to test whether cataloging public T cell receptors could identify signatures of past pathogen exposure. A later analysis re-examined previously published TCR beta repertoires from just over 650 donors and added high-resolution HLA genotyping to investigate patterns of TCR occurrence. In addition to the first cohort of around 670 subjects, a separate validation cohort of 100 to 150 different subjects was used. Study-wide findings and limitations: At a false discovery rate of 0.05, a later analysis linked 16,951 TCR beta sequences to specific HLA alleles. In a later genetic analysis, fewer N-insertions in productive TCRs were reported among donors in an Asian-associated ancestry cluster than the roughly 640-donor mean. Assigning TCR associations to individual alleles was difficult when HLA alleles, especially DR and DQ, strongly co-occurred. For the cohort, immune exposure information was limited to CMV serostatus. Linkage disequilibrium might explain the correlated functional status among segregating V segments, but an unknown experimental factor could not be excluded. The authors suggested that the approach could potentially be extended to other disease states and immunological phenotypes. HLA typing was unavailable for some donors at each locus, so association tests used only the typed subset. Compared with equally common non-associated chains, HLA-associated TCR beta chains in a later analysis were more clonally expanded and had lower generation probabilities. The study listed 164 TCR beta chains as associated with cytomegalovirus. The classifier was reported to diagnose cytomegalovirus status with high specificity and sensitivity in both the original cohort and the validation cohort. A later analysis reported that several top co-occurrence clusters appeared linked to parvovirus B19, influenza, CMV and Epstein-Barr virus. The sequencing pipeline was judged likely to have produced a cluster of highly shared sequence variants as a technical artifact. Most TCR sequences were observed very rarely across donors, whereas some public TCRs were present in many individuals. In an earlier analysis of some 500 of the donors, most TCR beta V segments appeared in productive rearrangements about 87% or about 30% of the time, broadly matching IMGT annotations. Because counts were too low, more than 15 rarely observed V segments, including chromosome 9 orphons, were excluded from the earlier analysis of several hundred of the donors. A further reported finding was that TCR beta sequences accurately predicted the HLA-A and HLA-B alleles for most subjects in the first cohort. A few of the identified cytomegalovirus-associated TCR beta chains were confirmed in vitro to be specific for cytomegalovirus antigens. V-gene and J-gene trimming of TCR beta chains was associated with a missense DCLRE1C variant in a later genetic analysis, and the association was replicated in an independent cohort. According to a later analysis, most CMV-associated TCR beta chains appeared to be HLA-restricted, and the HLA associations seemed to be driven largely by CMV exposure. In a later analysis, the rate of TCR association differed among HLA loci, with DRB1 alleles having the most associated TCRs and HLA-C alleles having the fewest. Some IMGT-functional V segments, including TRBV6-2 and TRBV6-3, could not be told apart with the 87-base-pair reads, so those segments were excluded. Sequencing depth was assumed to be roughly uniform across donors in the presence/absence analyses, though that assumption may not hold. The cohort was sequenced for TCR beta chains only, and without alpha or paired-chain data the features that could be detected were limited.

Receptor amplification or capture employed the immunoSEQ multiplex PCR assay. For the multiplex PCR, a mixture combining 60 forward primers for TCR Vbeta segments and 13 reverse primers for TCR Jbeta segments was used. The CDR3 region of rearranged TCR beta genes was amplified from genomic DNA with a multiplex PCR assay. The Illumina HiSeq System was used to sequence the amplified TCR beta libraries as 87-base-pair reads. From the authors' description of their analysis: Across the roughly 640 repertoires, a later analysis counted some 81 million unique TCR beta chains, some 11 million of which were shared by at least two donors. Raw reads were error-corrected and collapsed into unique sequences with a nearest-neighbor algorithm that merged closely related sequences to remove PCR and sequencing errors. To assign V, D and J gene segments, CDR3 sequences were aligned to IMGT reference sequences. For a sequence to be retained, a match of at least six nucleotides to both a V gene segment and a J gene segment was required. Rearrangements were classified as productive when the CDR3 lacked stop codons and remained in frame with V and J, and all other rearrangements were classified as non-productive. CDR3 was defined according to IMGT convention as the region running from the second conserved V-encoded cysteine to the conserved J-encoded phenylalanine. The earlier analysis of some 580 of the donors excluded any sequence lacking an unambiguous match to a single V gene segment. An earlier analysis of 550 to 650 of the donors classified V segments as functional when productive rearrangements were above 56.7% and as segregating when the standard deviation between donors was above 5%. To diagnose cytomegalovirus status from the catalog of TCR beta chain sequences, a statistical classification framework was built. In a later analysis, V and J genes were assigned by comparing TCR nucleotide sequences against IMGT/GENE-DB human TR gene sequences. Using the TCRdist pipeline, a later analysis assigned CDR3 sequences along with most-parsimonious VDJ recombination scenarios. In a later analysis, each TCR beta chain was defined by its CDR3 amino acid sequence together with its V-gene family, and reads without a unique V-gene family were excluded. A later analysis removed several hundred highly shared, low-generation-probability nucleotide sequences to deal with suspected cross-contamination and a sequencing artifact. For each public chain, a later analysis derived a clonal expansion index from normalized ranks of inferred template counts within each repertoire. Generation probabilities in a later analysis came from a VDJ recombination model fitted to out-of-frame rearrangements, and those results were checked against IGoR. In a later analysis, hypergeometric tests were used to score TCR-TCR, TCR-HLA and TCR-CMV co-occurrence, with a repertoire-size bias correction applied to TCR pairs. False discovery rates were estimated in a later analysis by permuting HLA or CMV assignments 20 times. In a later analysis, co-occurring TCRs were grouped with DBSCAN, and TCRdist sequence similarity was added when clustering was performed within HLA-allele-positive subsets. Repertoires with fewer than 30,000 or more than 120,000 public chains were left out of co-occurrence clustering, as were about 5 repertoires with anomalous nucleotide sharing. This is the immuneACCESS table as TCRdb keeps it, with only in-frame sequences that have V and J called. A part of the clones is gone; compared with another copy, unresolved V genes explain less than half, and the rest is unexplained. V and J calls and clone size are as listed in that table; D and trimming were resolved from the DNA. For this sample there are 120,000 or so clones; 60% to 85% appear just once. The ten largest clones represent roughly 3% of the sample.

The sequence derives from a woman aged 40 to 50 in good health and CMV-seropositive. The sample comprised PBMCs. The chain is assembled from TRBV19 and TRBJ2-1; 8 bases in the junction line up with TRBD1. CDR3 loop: CASRPSGTGGENEQFF. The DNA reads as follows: TGTGCCAGTCGACCTTCCGGGACAGGAGGGGAGAATGAGCAGTTCTTC. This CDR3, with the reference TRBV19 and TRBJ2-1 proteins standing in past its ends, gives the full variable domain DGGITQSPKYLFRKEGQNVTLSCEQNLNHDAMYWYRQDPGQGLRLIYYSQIVNDFQKGDIAEGYSVSREKKESFPLTVTSAQKNPTAFYLCASRPSGTGGENEQFFGPGTRLTVL.